This T cell receptor (delta chain) was captured by sequencing in a study of gammadelta T cells in human blood. Study-wide points: Microbial exposure reportedly appeared to drive polyclonal expansion of innate gamma-delta T cells right after birth.

The CDR3 covers 21 residues. Germline V gene data show CDR1 as TVYSNPD and CDR2 as GDNSRS (reference sequence). Germline trimming cut 2 bases from V and 3 bases from J; bases unmatched to any gene: 24. TCRdb reapplied CATT to the RT-PCR reads. The table shows more than 900 delta-chain clones, with roughly 8% occurring only once. This clone is medium-sized. What it binds is unknown. Sequenced input: non-Vgamma9Vdelta2 gamma-delta T cells from adult blood. The chain couples TRDV3 to TRDJ1; 13 bases map to TRDD3. The sequence was obtained from a human donor. The CDR3 loop is CAFPGAFPHVLGDTHPDKLIF. CDR3 nucleotide sequence: TGTGCCTTTCCCGGGGCCTTCCCGCACGTACTGGGGGATACGCACCCCGATAAACTCATCTTT.